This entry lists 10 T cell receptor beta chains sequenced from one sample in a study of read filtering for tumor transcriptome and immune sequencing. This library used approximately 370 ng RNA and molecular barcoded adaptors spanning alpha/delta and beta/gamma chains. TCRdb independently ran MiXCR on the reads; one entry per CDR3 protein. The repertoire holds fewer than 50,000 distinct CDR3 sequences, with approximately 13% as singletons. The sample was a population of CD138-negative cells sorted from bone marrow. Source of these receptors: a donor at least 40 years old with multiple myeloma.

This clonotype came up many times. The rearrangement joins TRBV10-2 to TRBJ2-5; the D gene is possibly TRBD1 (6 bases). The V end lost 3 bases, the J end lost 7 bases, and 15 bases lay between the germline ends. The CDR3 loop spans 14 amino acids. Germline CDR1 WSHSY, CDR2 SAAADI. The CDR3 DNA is TGCGCCAGCAGTGACCTGACAGGCTGGGGGACCCAGTACTTC. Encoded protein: CASSDLTGWGTQYF.

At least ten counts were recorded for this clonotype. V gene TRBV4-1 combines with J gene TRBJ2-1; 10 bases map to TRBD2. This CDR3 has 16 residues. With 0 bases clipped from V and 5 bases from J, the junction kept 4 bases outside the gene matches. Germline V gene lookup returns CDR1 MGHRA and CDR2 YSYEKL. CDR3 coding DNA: TGCGCCAGCAGCCAAGATCCACTAGCGGGGCACAATGAGCAGTTCTTC. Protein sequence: CASSQDPLAGHNEQFF.

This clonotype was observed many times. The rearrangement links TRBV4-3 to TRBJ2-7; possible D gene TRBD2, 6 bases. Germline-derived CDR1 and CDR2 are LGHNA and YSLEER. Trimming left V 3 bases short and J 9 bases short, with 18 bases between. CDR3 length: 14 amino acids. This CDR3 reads CASSQPSGTPVQYF. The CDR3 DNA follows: TGCGCCAGCAGCCAGCCGTCCGGGACTCCCGTGCAGTACTTC.

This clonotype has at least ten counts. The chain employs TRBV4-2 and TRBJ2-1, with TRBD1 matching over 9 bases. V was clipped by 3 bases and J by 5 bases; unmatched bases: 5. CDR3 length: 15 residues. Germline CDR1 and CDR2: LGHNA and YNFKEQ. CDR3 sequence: CASSHTGGVDNEQFF. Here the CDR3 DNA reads TGTGCCAGCAGCCATACAGGGGGCGTTGACAATGAGCAGTTCTTC.

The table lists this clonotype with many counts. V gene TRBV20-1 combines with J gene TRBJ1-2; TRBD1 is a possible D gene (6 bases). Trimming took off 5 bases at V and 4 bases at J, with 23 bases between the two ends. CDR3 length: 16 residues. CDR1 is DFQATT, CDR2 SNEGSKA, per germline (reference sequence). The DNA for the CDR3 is TGCAGTGCTGCCACAGGGAGCCTTTCCCTGGGCTATGGCTACACCTTC. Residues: CSAATGSLSLGYGYTF.

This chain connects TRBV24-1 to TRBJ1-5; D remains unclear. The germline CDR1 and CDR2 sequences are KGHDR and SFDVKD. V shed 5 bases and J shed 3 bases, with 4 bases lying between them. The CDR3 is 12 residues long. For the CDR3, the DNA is TGTGCCACCAGTGCCTCCAATCAGCCCCAGCATTTT. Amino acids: CATSASNQPQHF.

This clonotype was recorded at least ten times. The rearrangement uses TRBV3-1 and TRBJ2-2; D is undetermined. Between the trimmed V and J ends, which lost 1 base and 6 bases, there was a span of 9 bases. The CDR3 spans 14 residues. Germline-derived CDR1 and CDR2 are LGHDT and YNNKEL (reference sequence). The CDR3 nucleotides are TGTGCCAGCAGCCAAGCTCTAGGATCCGGGGAGCTGTTTTTT. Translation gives CASSQALGSGELFF.

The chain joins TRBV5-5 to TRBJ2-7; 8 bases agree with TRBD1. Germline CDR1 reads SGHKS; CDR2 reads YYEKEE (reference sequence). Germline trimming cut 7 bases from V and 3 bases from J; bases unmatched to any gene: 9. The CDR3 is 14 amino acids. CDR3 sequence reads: CASGPLTGDYEQYF. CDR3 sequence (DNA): TGTGCCAGCGGCCCATTGACAGGGGACTACGAGCAGTACTTC.

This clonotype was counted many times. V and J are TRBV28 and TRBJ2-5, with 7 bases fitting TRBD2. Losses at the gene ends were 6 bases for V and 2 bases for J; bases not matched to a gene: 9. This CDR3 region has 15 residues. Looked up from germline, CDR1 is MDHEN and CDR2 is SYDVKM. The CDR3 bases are TGTGCCAGCAGCCCAGGGACGGGAGGACAAGAGACCCAGTACTTC. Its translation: CASSPGTGGQETQYF.

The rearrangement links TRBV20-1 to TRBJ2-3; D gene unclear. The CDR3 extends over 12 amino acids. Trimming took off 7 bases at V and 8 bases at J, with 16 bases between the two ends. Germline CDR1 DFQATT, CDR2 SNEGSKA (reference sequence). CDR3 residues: CSVLSFGGTQYF. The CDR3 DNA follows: TGCAGTGTCTTGTCGTTCGGCGGTACGCAGTATTTT.